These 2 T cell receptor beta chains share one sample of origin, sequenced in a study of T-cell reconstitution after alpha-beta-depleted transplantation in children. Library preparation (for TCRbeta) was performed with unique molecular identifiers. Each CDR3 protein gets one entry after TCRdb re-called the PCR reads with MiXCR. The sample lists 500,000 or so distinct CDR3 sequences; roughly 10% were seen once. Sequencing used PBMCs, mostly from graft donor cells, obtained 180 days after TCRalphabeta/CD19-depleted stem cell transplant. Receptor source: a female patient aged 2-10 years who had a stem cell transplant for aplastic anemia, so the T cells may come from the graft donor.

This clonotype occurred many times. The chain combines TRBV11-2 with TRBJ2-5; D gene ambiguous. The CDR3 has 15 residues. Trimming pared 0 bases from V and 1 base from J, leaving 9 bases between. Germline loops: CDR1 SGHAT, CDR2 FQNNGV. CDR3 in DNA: TGTGCCAGCAGCTTAGAATTCGCAGTCCAAGAGACCCAGTACTTC. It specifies CASSLEFAVQETQYF.

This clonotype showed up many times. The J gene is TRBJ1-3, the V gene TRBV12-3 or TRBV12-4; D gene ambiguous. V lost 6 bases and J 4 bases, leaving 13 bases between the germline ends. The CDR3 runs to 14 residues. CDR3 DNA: TGTGCCAGCAGCCTTCCAAGGTTCGGAAACACCATATATTTT. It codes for CASSLPRFGNTIYF.